This TCR beta chain was recovered during a study of control samples from healthy donors and cancer patients. The table came from immunoSEQ multiplex PCR; TCRdb's copy has only in-frame clones and leaves some out. The repertoire has roughly 93,000 clones, about 89% of them found once; the top ten carry roughly a tenth. This CDR3 has 16 amino acids. V lost 7 bases and J lost 0, with 13 bases in between. From germline, CDR1 is MDHEN and CDR2 SYDVKM. Sequenced sample: PBMCs. The chain joins TRBV28 to TRBJ1-6; the D gene is possibly TRBD1 (6 bases). This clonotype was sampled from a woman in her 50s with colorectal cancer. CDR3 amino acids: CASKRGGSSYNSPLHF. The CDR3 bases are TGTGCCAGCAAAAGGGGGGGCAGCTCCTATAATTCACCCCTCCACTTT.